What follows are 22 T cell receptor beta chains derived from one specimen sequenced in a study of OX40 agonist ivuxolimab in advanced cancers. Sequenced by immunoSEQ multiplex PCR; TCRdb stores in-frame clones only, minus some. The data contain around 9,300 clones, around 90% of them singletons. The sequences come from CD4+ or CD8+ T cells sorted from blood, collected in a trial of the OX40 agonist ivuxolimab. The receptors derive from an adult with an advanced solid tumor such as melanoma, head and neck, liver or kidney cancer.

J is TRBJ2-7 and V is TRBV6-6; TRBD1 aligns across 9 bases. Germline CDR1 MNHNY, CDR2 SVGAGI (reference sequence). V was pared by 5 bases and J by 2 bases, with 4 bases of the junction left unmatched. The CDR3 runs 14 residues. The CDR3 DNA sequence: TGTGCCAGCAGTGACAGGGGGGGTACCTACGAGCAGTACTTC. It is translated as CASSDRGGTYEQYF.

The chain couples TRBV6-1 to TRBJ2-3; 8 bases are a match to TRBD1. The CDR3 is made up of 14 amino acids. Trimming removed 4 bases from V and 6 bases from J; junction bases left unmatched: 6. Germline loops: CDR1 MNHNS, CDR2 SASEGT. The chain's CDR3 is CASSGRQGLDTQYF. The CDR3 bases are TGTGCCAGCAGTGGGAGACAGGGGCTGGATACGCAGTATTTT.

The V gene is TRBV21-1, the J gene TRBJ1-4; the table's D call of TRBD1 was not tested on the DNA. TRBV21-1 is designated a pseudogene. CDR3 length equals 21 residues. CDR3 amino acids: CASSKATTTGGGFATNEKLFF. Here the CDR3 DNA reads TGTGCCAGCAGCAAAGCGACAACGACAGGGGGAGGATTTGCAACTAATGAAAAACTGTTTTTT.

This clone was found once. Written as DNA, the CDR3 is TGTGCCAGCAGTGATAGAGCGGGAGGCCAGGGCACCGGGGAGCTGTTTTTT. Encoded protein: CASSDRAGGQGTGELFF. The genes are TRBV2 and TRBJ2-2, with 9 bases matching TRBD2. This CDR3 has 17 residues. Germline CDR1 is SNHLY and CDR2 is FYNNEI. The junction had 9 bases not matched to a gene; V was cut back by 3 bases and J by 4 bases.

The V and J genes are TRBV5-1 and TRBJ2-1, with 7 bases lining up with TRBD1. Germline values: CDR1 SGHRS, CDR2 YFSETQ. J was trimmed by 4 bases and V by 4 bases; bases with no gene match: 11. The CDR3 length is 16 residues. Written as DNA, the CDR3 is TGCGCCAGCAGCACCAACCCGGGACAGCCTTACAATGAGCAGTTCTTC. Its protein product is CASSTNPGQPYNEQFF.

V gene TRBV5-8 combines with J gene TRBJ2-5, with 8 bases aligning to TRBD1. Germline CDR1 is SGHTS and CDR2 is YDEGEE. CDR3 length: 15 residues. The V gene end was trimmed by 0 bases and the J gene end by 4 bases; junction bases not matched to a gene: 5. CDR3 nucleotide sequence: TGTGCCAGCAGCTTGGGGCAGGGGGCGAGAGAGACCCAGTACTTC. Translating gives CASSLGQGARETQYF. Variable domain in full (rest from reference TRBV5-8 and TRBJ2-5): EAGVTQSPTHLIKTRGQQATLRCSPISGHTSVYWYQQALGLGLQFLLWYDEGEERNRGNFPPRFSGRQFPNYSSELNVNALELEDSALYLCASSLGQGARETQYFGPGTRLLVL.

The rearrangement joins TRBV6-1 to TRBJ2-7; 7 bases are shared with TRBD1. With V trimmed by 6 bases and J by 3 bases, 5 bases remained unmatched. Germline loops: CDR1 MNHNS, CDR2 SASEGT. CDR3 length: 13 amino acids. As DNA, the CDR3 is TGTGCCAGCAGAAGGGGGCGCGACTACGAGCAGTACTTC. This codes for CASRRGRDYEQYF.

The V gene is TRBV28, the J gene TRBJ1-5; D is possibly TRBD1 (5 bases). There are 15 residues in the CDR3. CDR1 MDHEN and CDR2 SYDVKM come from the germline V gene. V lost 2 bases to trimming and J lost 4 bases, with 12 bases between them. The CDR3 coding sequence is TGTGCCAGCAGTTTAGCAGGGCCGGGGAATCAGCCCCAGCATTTT. Translation: CASSLAGPGNQPQHF.

V usage is TRBV6-5 and J usage is TRBJ2-5; 7 nucleotides line up with TRBD2. Germline lookup yields CDR1 MNHEY and CDR2 SVGAGI. V lost 4 bases and J lost 5; bases outside the gene matches: 10. The CDR3 runs to 15 residues. The CDR3, as DNA: TGTGCCAGCAGTTCCGGGGCGGGAGAGGGGGAGACCCAGTACTTC. Translated, it gives CASSSGAGEGETQYF.

V usage is TRBV14 and J usage is TRBJ1-1, with 7 bases identical to TRBD1. This CDR3 is 13 amino acids long. CDR1 and CDR2 (germline): SGHDN, FVKESK. Germline trimming cut 4 bases from V and 5 bases from J; bases unmatched to any gene: 4. In DNA form, the CDR3 reads TGTGCCAGCAGCCTCCAGGGGGGGACTGAAGCTTTCTTT. Its translation: CASSLQGGTEAFF.

The chain joins TRBV11-2 to TRBJ2-5; 7 bases agree with TRBD1. Germline CDR1 SGHAT, CDR2 FQNNGV. Trimming cost V 5 bases and J 2 bases; bases outside gene matches: 11. The CDR3 length is 16 residues. CDR3 residues: CASSLLGQARQETQYF. For the CDR3, the DNA is TGTGCCAGCAGCCTACTTGGACAGGCCCGACAAGAGACCCAGTACTTC.

The chain has TRBV27 and TRBJ2-7, with 10 bases matching TRBD1. V trimming: 3 bases; J trimming: 6 bases; junction bases outside the gene matches: 5. The CDR3 totals 14 residues. CDR1 and CDR2 (germline): MNHEY, SMNVEV (reference sequence). The chain's CDR3 is CASSFGTGVREQYF. The CDR3, as DNA: TGTGCCAGCAGTTTCGGGACAGGGGTCCGCGAGCAGTACTTC.

This chain connects TRBV5-5 to TRBJ2-1; 7 bases line up with TRBD2. The ends lost 3 bases at V and 7 bases at J; junction bases unmatched: 7. The CDR3 contains 14 residues. In germline, CDR1 is SGHKS, CDR2 YYEKEE (reference sequence). Here the CDR3 reads CASSYTSGGNEQFF. CDR3 bases: TGTGCCAGCAGCTATACATCGGGGGGAAATGAGCAGTTCTTC.

The rearrangement links TRBV19 to TRBJ1-1; D perhaps matches TRBD1 (5 bases). Germline V gene lookup returns CDR1 LNHDA and CDR2 SQIVND (reference sequence). V gave up 4 bases and J gave up 1 base, with 13 bases separating them. The CDR3 is 15 residues long. The DNA of the CDR3 is TGTGCCAGTAGTAGGGGCAGAGTTACGAACACTGAAGCTTTCTTT. This translates into CASSRGRVTNTEAFF.

The chain recombines TRBV28 with TRBJ1-5, with a possible D match to TRBD1 (6 bases). V lost 4 bases, J lost 7 bases, and 14 bases lay in between. This CDR3 is 14 amino acids long. CDR1 is MDHEN, CDR2 SYDVKM, per germline. CDR3 in DNA: TGTGCCAGCAGTTCAAGGGGGATAAGGCAGCCCCAGCATTTT. Residues: CASSSRGIRQPQHF.

The gene calls are TRBV28 and TRBJ2-2; TRBD2 matches at 8 bases. From germline, CDR1 is MDHEN and CDR2 SYDVKM. This CDR3 is 15 amino acids long. Losses at the gene ends were 7 bases for V and 0 bases for J; bases not matched to a gene: 4. The CDR3 bases are TGTGCCAGCACCCCGGGACTAGCGAACACCGGGGAGCTGTTTTTT. Its translation: CASTPGLANTGELFF.

The CDR3 here is CASSQASRGANVLTF. The CDR3 DNA is TGCGCCAGCAGTCAGGCAAGTAGGGGGGCCAACGTCCTGACTTTC. The V gene is TRBV23-1, the J gene TRBJ2-6; unclear D gene. TRBV23-1 is an ORF for which the function is uncertain. The CDR3 covers 15 residues. Trimming took 3 bases from V and 4 from J, leaving 10 bases between them.

V gene TRBV28 combines with J gene TRBJ2-3; 7 bases fit TRBD2. CDR3 length: 17 residues. J lost 5 bases, V lost 6 bases, and 17 bases had no gene match. Germline V gene lookup returns CDR1 MDHEN and CDR2 SYDVKM. The CDR3 region is CASSPFGLAGEVDTQYF. The CDR3 coding sequence is TGTGCCAGCAGCCCATTTGGGTTGGCGGGAGAAGTAGATACGCAGTATTTT.

The chain couples TRBV6-1 to TRBJ1-5, with a possible D match to TRBD1 (6 bases). Germline lookup yields CDR1 MNHNS and CDR2 SASEGT. V was clipped by 4 bases and J by 4 bases, with 17 bases between them. The CDR3 runs to 16 residues. CDR3 sequence: CASSVQGLLVNQPQHF. Here the CDR3 DNA reads TGTGCCAGCAGTGTTCAGGGGTTATTGGTGAATCAGCCCCAGCATTTT.

This rearrangement joins TRBV5-1 to TRBJ2-5; no firm D call. Trimming shortened V by 0 bases and J by 5 bases, and 8 bases separated the two germline ends. This CDR3 spans 13 amino acids. From germline, CDR1 is SGHRS and CDR2 YFSETQ. Written as DNA, the CDR3 is TGCGCCAGCAGCTTGGCAGCTTTGGAGACCCAGTACTTC. Its protein product is CASSLAALETQYF.

This chain uses TRBV19 with TRBJ1-1; tentatively, D is TRBD1 (6 bases). CDR3 length: 13 amino acids. Trimming left V 2 bases short and J 4 bases short, with 8 bases between. In germline, CDR1 is LNHDA, CDR2 SQIVND (reference sequence). DNA for the CDR3: TGTGCCAGTAGTATAACCAGGGGCACTGAAGCTTTCTTT. Translation gives CASSITRGTEAFF.

This chain uses TRBV11-3 with TRBJ1-1, with D uncertain. V lost 5 bases and J 0 bases, leaving 13 bases between the germline ends. The CDR3 runs 15 residues. Per the germline V gene, CDR1 is SGHNT and CDR2 is YENEEA. In DNA, the CDR3 is TGTGCCAGCAGCGTCAGCGGTACTATGAACACTGAAGCTTTCTTT. Protein product: CASSVSGTMNTEAFF.